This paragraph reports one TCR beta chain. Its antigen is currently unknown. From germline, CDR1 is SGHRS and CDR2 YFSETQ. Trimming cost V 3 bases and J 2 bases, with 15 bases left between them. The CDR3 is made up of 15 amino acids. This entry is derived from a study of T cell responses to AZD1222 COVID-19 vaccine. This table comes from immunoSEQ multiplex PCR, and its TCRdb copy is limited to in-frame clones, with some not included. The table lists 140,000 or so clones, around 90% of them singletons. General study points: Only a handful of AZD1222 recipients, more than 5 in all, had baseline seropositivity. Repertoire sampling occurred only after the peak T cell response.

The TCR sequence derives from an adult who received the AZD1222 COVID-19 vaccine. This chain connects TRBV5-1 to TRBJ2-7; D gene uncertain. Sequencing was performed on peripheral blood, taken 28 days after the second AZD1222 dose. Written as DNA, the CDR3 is TGCGCCAGCAGCTATCGGACGGATGAAGCCTACGAGCAGTACTTC. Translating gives CASSYRTDEAYEQYF.